The sequence of this TCR beta chain was determined in a study of tumor-infiltrating lymphocytes in primary liver carcinoma. Study-level information: By surgical resection, the patients were treated for their primary liver carcinoma. Study conclusions and caveats: Lower overlap was observed for tumor-adjacent and tumor-blood pairs relative to tumor region pairs. Because of bulk unsorted sampling, CD4+ and CD8+ repertoires were not subjected to comparison.

The V gene's germline CDR1 is MNHNY and CDR2 SVGAGI (reference sequence). The V and J ends lost 7 bases and 4 bases respectively, with 9 bases between them. The CDR3 consists of 12 residues. With around 490 ng total RNA as template and a constant-region primer, TCR beta cDNA was made. Libraries of TCR beta came from three nested multiplex PCR rounds with slightly modified ARM-PCR. A C-beta reverse primer was combined with TRBV1-TRBV30 forward primers in the first two PCR rounds, and each round had around 10 cycles. TCRdb used MiXCR to reprocess the multiplex PCR reads, holding one entry per CDR3 protein. The sample includes more than 150,000 distinct CDR3 sequences, less than 65% of them seen just once. Unsorted whole blood served as the source of blood RNA, and germline DNA was extracted as well. Treatment-naive at the time, the patients had chronic HBV infection. This clonotype was recorded a few times. What it binds is unknown.

J is TRBJ2-3 and V is TRBV6-6, with a possible D match to TRBD2 (5 bases). The TCR originated in a middle-aged man with primary liver carcinoma and hepatitis B virus infection. The sequencing sample was made of peripheral blood. In DNA, the CDR3 is TGTGCCAGCAAGGGCGGGTCAGATACGCAGTATTTT. This codes for CASKGGSDTQYF.